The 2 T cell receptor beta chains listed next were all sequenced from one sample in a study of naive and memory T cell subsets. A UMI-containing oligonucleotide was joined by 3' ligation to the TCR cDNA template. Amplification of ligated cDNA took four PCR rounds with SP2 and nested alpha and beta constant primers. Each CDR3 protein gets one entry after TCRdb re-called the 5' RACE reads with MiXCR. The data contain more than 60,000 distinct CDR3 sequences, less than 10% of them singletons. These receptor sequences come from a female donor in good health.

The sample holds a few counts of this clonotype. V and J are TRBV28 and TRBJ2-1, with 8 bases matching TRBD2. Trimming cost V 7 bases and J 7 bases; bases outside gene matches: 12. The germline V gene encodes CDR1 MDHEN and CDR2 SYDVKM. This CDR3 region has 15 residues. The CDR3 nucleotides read TGTGCCAGCATCTGGGACGGGAGGGGTGATAATGAGCAGTTCTTC. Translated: CASIWDGRGDNEQFF.

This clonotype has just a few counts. CDR3 amino acids: CASSLGLGGATEAFF. The CDR3 coding sequence is TGTGCCAGCAGCTTAGGATTAGGGGGCGCGACTGAAGCTTTCTTT. The chain combines TRBV7-9 with TRBJ1-1; 7 bases are shared with TRBD1. CDR1 and CDR2 from the germline V gene are SEHNR and FQNEAQ (reference sequence). This CDR3 comprises 15 residues. Trimming removed 1 base from V and 5 bases from J; junction bases left unmatched: 7.